A selection of T cell receptor beta chains follows, all from one sample in a study of early T cells in non-severe SARS-CoV-2 infection. One entry per CDR3 protein results from TCRdb running MiXCR on the 5' RACE reads. Altogether 30,000 to 35,000 distinct CDR3 sequences are present, roughly 7.2% being singletons, with the ten largest covering less than 3%. What was sequenced was whole blood. These receptors were obtained from an adult who was a healthcare worker with PCR-confirmed SARS-CoV-2 infection or an uninfected control (not recorded which). Each CDR3 is given with its conserved first and last residue. The D gene is left open where the match is weak. A row's size may be missing; if present it is once, few, many or a size class.

clone_size	d_call	v_call	j_call	cdr3_nt	cdr3_aa
few	TRBD1	TRBV20-1	TRBJ1-5	TGCAGTACACGACAGGGATCGGGCAATCAGCCCCAGCATTTT	CSTRQGSGNQPQHF
many	TRBD2	TRBV5-4	TRBJ2-5	TGTGCCAGCAGCTCGCCGGGGGGTACAGAGACCCAGTACTTC	CASSSPGGTETQYF
many	TRBD1	TRBV20-1	TRBJ1-2	TGCAGTGCTAGGGAGCCGGGACAGGGGGCGCGTGGCTACACCTTC	CSAREPGQGARGYTF
many	-	TRBV20-1	TRBJ2-3	TGCAGTGCTAGATGGCGAACTACCACAGATACGCAGTATTTT	CSARWRTTTDTQYF
-	TRBD1	TRBV7-2	TRBJ1-6	TGTGCCAGCAGCTTTGCAGGGGGTAATTCACCCCTCCACTTT	CASSFAGGNSPLHF
many	TRBD1	TRBV19	TRBJ2-5	TGTGCCAGTAGTATTGGGACAGGGGGGACAGCTGGAGAGACCCAGTACTTC	CASSIGTGGTAGETQYF
few	-	TRBV3-1	TRBJ1-1	TGTGCCAGCAGCCAAGAGGCCGGGACCTACACTGAAGCTTTCTTT	CASSQEAGTYTEAFF
many	-	TRBV3-1	TRBJ1-1	TGTGCCAGCAGCCAAGGAGGTGGGGCCGGAGCTTTCTTT	CASSQGGGAGAFF
-	-	TRBV27	TRBJ2-7	TGTGCCAGCAGTATCGGGGCAGGGGAAGGGTACGAGCAGTACTTC	CASSIGAGEGYEQYF
many	TRBD2	TRBV20-1	TRBJ2-3	TGCAGTGCTAGAAGCCCCGGACTAGCGGGAGGGACCACAGATACGCAGTATTTT	CSARSPGLAGGTTDTQYF
-	TRBD1	TRBV6-5	TRBJ1-6	TGTGCCAGCAGTTACTCGACAGGGTCGAGGAATTCACCCCTCCACTTT	CASSYSTGSRNSPLHF
many	-	TRBV12-3/TRBV12-4	TRBJ1-2	TGTGCCAGCAGCCCCGGGGAGTACTATGGCTACACCTTC	CASSPGEYYGYTF
many	TRBD1	TRBV12-3/TRBV12-4	TRBJ1-2	TGTGCCAGCAACCCAGCCGGGACAGTCTATGGCTACACCTTC	CASNPAGTVYGYTF
many	TRBD1	TRBV28	TRBJ1-3	TGTGCCAGCAGTTACCAGGGGGTCTCTGGAAACACCATATATTTT	CASSYQGVSGNTIYF
-	TRBD1	TRBV5-1	TRBJ2-2	TGCGCCAGCAGCAGGACAGGGCCTGACGGGGAGCTGTTTTTT	CASSRTGPDGELFF
many	TRBD2	TRBV7-8	TRBJ2-5	TGTGCCAGCAGCTTCGGGACTAATAGGGAGACCCAGTACTTC	CASSFGTNRETQYF
many	-	TRBV20-1	TRBJ2-3	TGCAGTGCTAGAAAGCCCCGGGACTCAGATACGCAGTATTTT	CSARKPRDSDTQYF
-	TRBD1	TRBV7-3	TRBJ2-2	TGTGCCAGCCGGGGACAGCCGAACACCGGGGAGCTGTTTTTT	CASRGQPNTGELFF
many	-	TRBV20-1	TRBJ2-3	TGCAGTGCTAGGCTTACCACAGATACGCAGTATTTT	CSARLTTDTQYF
many	TRBD2	TRBV12-3/TRBV12-4	TRBJ2-2	TGTGCCAGCCGACCTAGCGGGAGCTTGACCGGGGAGCTGTTTTTT	CASRPSGSLTGELFF
-	TRBD2	TRBV2	TRBJ2-7	TGTGCCAGCAGTGAACAAACAAGCGGGAGCTCGAGGGAGCAGTACTTC	CASSEQTSGSSREQYF
few	-	TRBV10-3	TRBJ1-3	TGTGCCATCAGTGAGTCAGACAGCTCTGGAAACACCATATATTTT	CAISESDSSGNTIYF
-	TRBD1	TRBV6-5	TRBJ2-7	TGTGCCAGCAGTCCGGACAGGGGCCACTACGAGCAGTACTTC	CASSPDRGHYEQYF
many	TRBD2	TRBV5-6	TRBJ2-5	TGTGCCAGCTGTACTAGCGGACAAGAGACCCAGTACTTC	CASCTSGQETQYF
medium-sized	TRBD1	TRBV6-5	TRBJ2-7	TGTGCCAGCAGTCTCCGGACAGGGGCCTACGAGCAGTACTTC	CASSLRTGAYEQYF
many	TRBD1	TRBV7-9	TRBJ2-5	TGTGCCAGCAGTTTCTTCTCAGGGGGCGCGGTAGAGACCCAGTACTTC	CASSFFSGGAVETQYF
many	-	TRBV18	TRBJ2-5	TGTGCCAGCTCACCAGGGGACCAAGAGACCCAGTACTTC	CASSPGDQETQYF
medium-sized	-	TRBV28	TRBJ1-2	TGTGCCAGCAGTTTGTTTGAGGCCAACTATGGCTACACCTTC	CASSLFEANYGYTF
many	-	TRBV10-3	TRBJ2-7	TGTGCCATCGAAAAAGGGACTGACTCCTACGAGCAGTACTTC	CAIEKGTDSYEQYF
many	-	TRBV6-2/TRBV6-3	TRBJ1-1	TGTGCCAGCGCGTCGCGCAGTGAAGCTTTCTTT	CASASRSEAFF
-	-	TRBV12-3/TRBV12-4	TRBJ2-3	TGTGCCAGCAGAGTCACAGATACGCAGTATTTT	CASRVTDTQYF
many	-	TRBV20-1	TRBJ1-1	TGCAGTGCTATCAGACCAGGGGTAAGGGGCACTGAAGCTTTCTTT	CSAIRPGVRGTEAFF
many	TRBD2	TRBV7-2	TRBJ2-3	TGTGCCAGCAGCCGATTCTCGACTAGCGGGAGTGAAGCAGATACGCAGTATTTT	CASSRFSTSGSEADTQYF
many	TRBD2	TRBV5-5	TRBJ2-1	TGTGCCAGCACCCCCGGAGCGGGAGGATACAATGAGCAGTTCTTC	CASTPGAGGYNEQFF
many	TRBD1	TRBV11-2	TRBJ1-2	TGTGCCAGCAGCTTAGCGTCGACAGGGGTGGGCGGCTACACCTTC	CASSLASTGVGGYTF
many	TRBD2	TRBV29-1	TRBJ2-7	TGCAGCGTTACCGGGACTAGCAACTACGAGCAGTACTTC	CSVTGTSNYEQYF
many	TRBD2	TRBV29-1	TRBJ2-3	TGCAGCGTTGGACTAGCGGGCCCCACTACGCAGTATTTT	CSVGLAGPTTQYF
many	-	TRBV27	TRBJ2-5	TGTGCCAGCAGCCCTCGAATAAAAGAGACCCAGTACTTC	CASSPRIKETQYF
many	-	TRBV6-2/TRBV6-3	TRBJ2-7	TGTGCCAGCAGTTCGCTATCATTCGAGCAGTACTTC	CASSSLSFEQYF
many	TRBD2	TRBV28	TRBJ2-3	TGTGCCAGCAGTTGGACTAGCGGGAGGGCCACAGATACGCAGTATTTT	CASSWTSGRATDTQYF
-	TRBD1	TRBV5-1	TRBJ1-5	TGCGCCAGCAGCTACACAACAGGGGACTCTACGAGCAATCAGCCCCAGCATTTT	CASSYTTGDSTSNQPQHF
many	-	TRBV12-3/TRBV12-4	TRBJ2-1	TGTGCCAGCAGTCCCTCAGGACTTACCAATGAGCAGTTCTTC	CASSPSGLTNEQFF
few	-	TRBV11-2	TRBJ1-1	TGTGCCAGCAGCTTAGCGAGTGTGCGGGATACTGAAGCTTTCTTT	CASSLASVRDTEAFF
-	-	TRBV5-5	TRBJ2-7	TGTGCCAGCAGGCGCACCCCGGCCGGCGACTCGCCCGAGCAGTACTTC	CASRRTPAGDSPEQYF
few	-	TRBV5-5	TRBJ2-5	TGTGCCAGCAGCTTTATCACAAACCAAGAGACCCAGTACTTC	CASSFITNQETQYF
-	-	TRBV29-1	TRBJ1-2	TGCAGCGTTGCAGACATTGGCTACACCTTC	CSVADIGYTF
many	-	TRBV7-9	TRBJ1-2	TGTGCCAGCAGCTTAGAAGGTTACTATGGCTACACCTTC	CASSLEGYYGYTF
many	-	TRBV7-6	TRBJ2-1	TGTGCCAGCAGCGACCCACCCAATGAGCAGTTCTTC	CASSDPPNEQFF
many	-	TRBV28	TRBJ2-1	TGTGCCAGCAAGGAGGGGTCCTACCTCTCCTACAATGAGCAGTTCTTC	CASKEGSYLSYNEQFF
few	TRBD1	TRBV5-1	TRBJ1-1	TGCGCCAGCAGCCCTCAGGGGGTGAACACTGAAGCTTTCTTT	CASSPQGVNTEAFF
-	-	TRBV29-1	TRBJ2-7	TGCAGCGCCCGGGACGGTGGAAGCCACGAGCAGTACTTC	CSARDGGSHEQYF
-	TRBD2	TRBV19	TRBJ2-1	TGTGCCAGCCGAGTAGTGCTAGCGGGAGGGTGGGAGCAGTTCTTC	CASRVVLAGGWEQFF
many	TRBD2	TRBV2	TRBJ2-3	TGTGCCAGCAGGCCCGGGACTAGCGGGCCCACAGATACGCAGTATTTT	CASRPGTSGPTDTQYF
many	TRBD1	TRBV28	TRBJ2-7	TGTGCCAGCAATAACCCCCCCTGGACAGGGATTACCTACGAGCAGTACTTC	CASNNPPWTGITYEQYF
-	TRBD1	TRBV4-2	TRBJ1-2	TGTGCCAGCAGCCAAGGAGGACAGGGGAAGGAGGGCTACACCTTC	CASSQGGQGKEGYTF
-	-	TRBV28	TRBJ1-2	TGTGCCAGCAGTTTCTCGGGCGGCTACACCTTC	CASSFSGGYTF
many	TRBD1	TRBV18	TRBJ2-5	TGTGCCAGCTCACCCACCACGGACAGGGACGAGACCCAGTACTTC	CASSPTTDRDETQYF